Described below is a single T cell receptor (beta chain) sequence and its context. This clonotype has at least ten counts. Its antigen target is currently unknown. No clone much larger than this one lies a single base away; base qualities are absent. The CDR3 runs 16 residues from the cysteine to the phenylalanine. Only the CDR3 DNA is retained, 48 bases long and in frame from the first base. CDR1 and CDR2 (MNHEY, SVGAGI) derive from the germline V gene. After removal of 6 bases from V and 3 bases from J, the junction retains 7 bases not matched to a gene. The source of the sample is a study of response to subunit inactivated influenza vaccine (dated by TCRdb to between 2017 and 2018). About the full investigation: Deep quantitative T cell receptor repertoire profiling was used in the study to track responses to a trivalent subunit inactivated influenza vaccine. Overall study outcomes, separate from this receptor: The authors suggested that each seasonal influenza vaccination may recruit only a limited number of new T cells.

Library preparation employed RT-PCR. Sequencing relied on an Illumina HiSeq 2500. TCRdb handled the public reads itself, with Q25 trimming in fastp and clone calling in MiXCR, and kept productive beta chains. Entries that share a CDR3 protein sequence are merged under the most common genes and DNA. In all, the sample holds 200,000 to 250,000 distinct CDR3 sequences, and approximately 12% of those were seen once. The biggest ten clones account for about 7.8% of the sample. The rearranged segments are TRBV6-5 and TRBJ2-7; TRBD2 aligns with 14 central bases. This receptor was taken from a man in his forties or fifties who received an inactivated influenza vaccine. Donor details come from another sample of the same person, matched by shared clones. The sample in question was non-naive T cells sorted from PBMCs, obtained 14 to 15 days before vaccination. The cell subset or site label on this specimen signifies: memory T cell fraction. Read as DNA, the sequence is TGTGCCAGCAGCTATGGACTAGCGGGAGGATTCTACGAGCAGTACTTC. Translated, this gives CASSYGLAGGFYEQYF.